The clone carrying this T cell receptor (beta chain) was picked up a small number of times. What it recognizes is unknown. This entry belongs to a study of molecular identifiers for immune sequencing clone quantification. TCRdb re-derived calls from the PCR reads in MiXCR, one entry per CDR3 protein. Among fewer than 100,000 distinct CDR3 sequences listed, about 21% were seen once. The CDR3 extends over 16 amino acids. The V and J ends lost 7 bases and 7 bases, in that order; junction bases with no gene match: 12. Germline CDR1 LNHDA, CDR2 SQIVND (reference sequence). General study points: Clonotypes topping 20 RNA copies carried over 97% of effector molecules but under 1% of naive ones. Underestimation of highly expanded clone sizes could arise where identical TCR molecules share a barcode.

This TCR was recovered from a human donor in good health. Some libraries in this study had Jurkat cell RNA spiked in. The sequencing input was naive CD8+ T cells from blood, with Jurkat cell RNA spiked in. Sample subset: FACS-sorted CD8+CD4-CCR7+CD45RA+ naive T cells. V usage is TRBV19 and J usage is TRBJ1-4; 10 nucleotides line up with TRBD1. In DNA form, the CDR3 reads TGTGCCAGTACCGATGAGGACAGGGGGAGCCGTGAAAAACTGTTTTTT. This gives the protein CASTDEDRGSREKLFF.